Below are 20 T cell receptor beta chains sequenced from a single sample in a study of cytomegalovirus exposure and HLA in healthy donors. Amplification used 60 Vbeta primers and 13 Jbeta primers. Data came from immunoSEQ multiplex PCR; TCRdb stores just in-frame clones and leaves some out. The sample contains about 92,000 clones, 55% to 85% of which appear only once. The sequenced sample consisted of PBMCs. The receptors shown here come from a woman under 30 in good health and CMV-seropositive.

This chain's CDR3 is CASSPQGGDSPLHF. CDR3 coding DNA: TGTGCCAGCAGCCCTCAAGGGGGTGATTCACCCCTCCACTTT. The chain links TRBV6-6 to TRBJ1-6; perhaps TRBD1 as D (6 bases). CDR3 length equals 14 residues. The germline V and J ends were trimmed by 6 bases and 8 bases, with 14 bases remaining between them. Per the germline V gene, CDR1 is MNHNY and CDR2 is SVGAGI (reference sequence).

This clone showed up many times. The chain joins TRBV4-2 to TRBJ2-3, with 16 bases aligning to TRBD2. The CDR3 totals 16 residues. CDR1 is LGHNA, CDR2 YNFKEQ, per germline. Losses at the gene ends were 4 bases for V and 4 bases for J; bases not matched to a gene: 2. The CDR3 nucleotides read TGTGCCAGCAGCCCGGGACTAGCGGGAGGGCCAGATACGCAGTATTTT. It yields the protein CASSPGLAGGPDTQYF.

CDR3 region: CASSGQGPPQETQYF. In DNA form, the CDR3 reads TGTGCCAGCAGTGGGCAGGGGCCACCCCAAGAGACCCAGTACTTC. This sequence joins TRBV6-1 and TRBJ2-5, with a weak D call TRBD1 (6 bases). Between the trimmed V and J ends, which lost 4 bases and 1 base, there was a span of 13 bases. CDR3 length: 15 residues. Germline V gives CDR1 MNHNS, CDR2 SASEGT.

The chain has TRBV25-1 and TRBJ2-2; D ambiguous. Germline V gene sequence: CDR1 MGHDK, CDR2 SYGVNS. The CDR3 is made up of 15 amino acids. Trimming took 1 base from V and 1 from J, leaving 7 bases between them. CDR3 region: CASSESPMNTGELFF. DNA for the CDR3: TGTGCCAGCAGTGAATCCCCAATGAACACCGGGGAGCTGTTTTTT.

V and J are TRBV28 and TRBJ1-2, with D hard to call. The V and J ends lost 4 bases and 4 bases respectively, with 16 bases between them. The germline gives CDR1 MDHEN, CDR2 SYDVKM. CDR3 length equals 15 residues. The CDR3 DNA is TGTGCCAGCAGTTCTAATTACCCACTCGGCTATGGCTACACCTTC. Protein: CASSSNYPLGYGYTF.

The rearrangement links TRBV5-5 to TRBJ1-3, with D tentatively TRBD1 (5 bases). CDR3 length: 16 residues. Trimming left V 0 bases short and J 3 bases short, with 13 bases between. Germline lookup yields CDR1 SGHKS and CDR2 YYEKEE (reference sequence). CDR3 sequence: CASSLDVRVGGNTIYF. Here the CDR3 DNA reads TGTGCCAGCAGCTTGGATGTCAGGGTGGGTGGAAACACCATATATTTT.

This chain connects TRBV9 to TRBJ1-5; D is uncertain. Between the trimmed V and J ends, which lost 3 bases and 5 bases, there was a span of 6 bases. The CDR3 runs 12 residues. The germline gives CDR1 SGDLS, CDR2 YYNGEE. The CDR3 reads CASSDGDQPQHF. The CDR3 nucleotides are TGTGCCAGCAGCGACGGGGATCAGCCCCAGCATTTT.

The rearrangement links TRBV9 to TRBJ1-2, with D tentatively TRBD1 (6 bases). This CDR3 comprises 13 residues. Germline assignment: CDR1 SGDLS and CDR2 YYNGEE. Deletions cut 7 bases from V and 5 bases from J, with 15 bases between. The CDR3 is CASDQGGGYGYTF. In nucleotides, the CDR3 is TGTGCCAGCGACCAAGGGGGTGGTTATGGCTACACCTTC.

This sequence joins TRBV2 and TRBJ2-7, with D possibly matching TRBD2 (5 bases). V lost 1 base, J lost 12 bases, and 13 bases lay in between. The CDR3 is made up of 12 amino acids. The germline CDR1 and CDR2 sequences are SNHLY and FYNNEI. The CDR3: CASSEVMAGWYF. The DNA of the CDR3 is TGTGCCAGCAGTGAAGTCATGGCGGGTTGGTACTTC.

The gene calls are TRBV28 and TRBJ1-2; 8 bases fit TRBD1. Germline V lookup: CDR1 MDHEN, CDR2 SYDVKM. Trimming took 5 bases from V and 6 from J; bases not matched to a gene: 5. The CDR3 has 13 residues. The CDR3 loop is CASSPDRVDGYTF. CDR3 nucleotides: TGTGCCAGCAGTCCGGACAGGGTCGATGGCTACACCTTC.

Only one count was recorded for this clone. V is TRBV5-6 and J is TRBJ2-7, with 8 bases that match TRBD1. From germline, CDR1 is SGHDT and CDR2 YYEEEE. V trimming: 4 bases; J trimming: 2 bases; junction bases outside the gene matches: 2. The CDR3 has 13 residues. The CDR3 DNA sequence: TGTGCCAGCAGCGAGGACAGGGCCTACGAGCAGTACTTC. It encodes CASSEDRAYEQYF.

The chain uses TRBV7-2 and TRBJ2-5; 9 positions agree with TRBD2. This CDR3 region has 15 residues. Looked up from germline, CDR1 is SGHTA and CDR2 is FQGNSA. Unmatched junction bases numbered 10, after V lost 6 bases and J lost 5 bases. The CDR3 sequence is CASRETGLAPETQYF. The CDR3 nucleotides are TGTGCCAGCAGAGAGACCGGACTAGCGCCGGAGACCCAGTACTTC.

The chain has TRBV29-1 and TRBJ2-7, with D possibly being TRBD1 (5 bases). V lost 7 bases and J 4 bases, leaving 17 bases between the germline ends. CDR3 size: 13 residues. The germline CDR1 and CDR2 sequences are SQVTM and ANQGSEA. The DNA for the CDR3 is TGCAGCGCATGCCGGCAGGGCCCTTACGAGCAGTACTTC. Protein product: CSACRQGPYEQYF.

The rearrangement uses TRBV7-6 and TRBJ2-7, with 9 bases fitting TRBD1. Germline V gene lookup returns CDR1 SGHVS and CDR2 FNYEAQ. The ends lost 5 bases at V and 2 bases at J; junction bases unmatched: 7. The CDR3 runs 15 residues. The CDR3 loop is CASSRGTGSPYEQYF. CDR3 bases: TGTGCCAGCAGCCGAGGGACAGGGAGTCCCTACGAGCAGTACTTC.

The chain recombines TRBV5-4 with TRBJ1-1; D may be TRBD1 (5 bases). The CDR3 is made up of 15 amino acids. Germline V gene lookup returns CDR1 SGHNT and CDR2 YYREEE (reference sequence). V was trimmed by 5 bases and J by 3 bases, leaving 17 bases between them. Here the CDR3 reads CASSNLRVDDTEAFF. In DNA form, the CDR3 reads TGTGCCAGCAGTAACCTCAGGGTGGATGACACTGAAGCTTTCTTT.

This clone was detected only a few times. CDR3 nucleotide sequence: TGTGCCAGCAGCGTAGTTCTAGCCTCCTACAATGAGCAGTTCTTC. This codes for CASSVVLASYNEQFF. The J gene is TRBJ2-1, the V gene TRBV9, with a possible D match to TRBD2 (5 bases). Germline CDR1 is SGDLS and CDR2 is YYNGEE. The CDR3 totals 15 residues. V was pared by 0 bases and J by 0 bases, with 7 bases between.

This clone was seen more than once but under ten times. This chain connects TRBV5-1 to TRBJ2-7; 7 bases are shared with TRBD1. The CDR3 is 14 residues long. Germline CDR1 and CDR2: SGHRS and YFSETQ. The trim removed 2 bases at V and 5 bases at J, leaving 7 bases unmatched. For the CDR3, the DNA is TGCGCCAGCAGCTTCTTGACAGGGTCGGACGAGCAGTACTTC. Translated, it gives CASSFLTGSDEQYF.

The chain links TRBV7-9 to TRBJ2-7, with a possible D match to TRBD2 (7 bases). Germline-derived CDR1 and CDR2 are SEHNR and FQNEAQ (reference sequence). The length of the CDR3 is 19 residues. Trimming cost V 4 bases and J 3 bases, with 28 bases left between them. The CDR3 reads CASSSVRWGGGGSIYEQYF. The CDR3, as DNA: TGTGCCAGCAGCTCCGTCCGTTGGGGTGGGGGGGGCTCCATCTACGAGCAGTACTTC. The entire variable domain, with the rest obtained from reference TRBV7-9 and TRBJ2-7, is as follows: DTGVSQNPRHKITKRGQNVTFRCDPISEHNRLYWYRQTLGQGPEFLTYFQNEAQLEKSRLLSDRFSAERPKGSFSTLEIQRTEQGDSAMYLCASSSVRWGGGGSIYEQYFGPGTRLTVT.

The rearrangement joins TRBV19 to TRBJ2-5, with D perhaps matching TRBD2 (6 bases). Germline V gives CDR1 LNHDA, CDR2 SQIVND (reference sequence). Trimming shortened V by 9 bases and J by 2 bases, and 22 bases separated the two germline ends. CDR3 length equals 16 residues. CDR3: CASQVDSGRGQETQYF. The CDR3 DNA reads TGTGCCAGCCAAGTGGATAGCGGCCGGGGACAAGAGACCCAGTACTTC.

V gene TRBV27 combines with J gene TRBJ1-5, with unresolved D. The ends were cut back, 2 bases at V and 4 bases at J, with 6 bases in the middle. The CDR3 contains 13 residues. Germline values: CDR1 MNHEY, CDR2 SMNVEV (reference sequence). The CDR3 DNA reads TGTGCCAGCAGTTTAGGGAGGAATCAGCCCCAGCATTTT. This encodes CASSLGRNQPQHF.